This T cell receptor (beta chain) was obtained from a study of cytomegalovirus exposure and HLA in healthy donors. Donors showed nominal health when sampled, although they likely had unrecorded immune exposures. CDR1 is LGHNA and CDR2 is YSLEER in the germline V gene. The CDR3 spans 12 residues. Trimming removed 0 bases at V and 7 bases at J, with 6 bases between. Comment on this clone: Its antigen is not identified.

Notes on the study in general: Specific recognition of CMV antigens was confirmed in vitro for a few chains (all CMV-associated). Reported findings show TCR beta sequences accurately forecast HLA-A and HLA-B alleles in most subjects. It was in a later analysis that TCR association rates were seen to vary by HLA locus, highest for DRB1 and lowest for HLA-C.

In the PCR, 60 Vbeta and 13 Jbeta primers were used. Measured with immunoSEQ multiplex PCR; TCRdb has only the in-frame clones, and not every one. The sample includes under 200,000 clones, about 13% of them seen just once. Sequencing used PBMCs. The clonotype originates from a man in his fifties in good health and CMV-seropositive. The chain is built from TRBV4-3 and TRBJ1-2; unclear D gene. CDR3 nucleotide sequence: TGCGCCAGCAGCCAAGAAACTGGTGGCTACACCTTC. Encoded protein: CASSQETGGYTF.